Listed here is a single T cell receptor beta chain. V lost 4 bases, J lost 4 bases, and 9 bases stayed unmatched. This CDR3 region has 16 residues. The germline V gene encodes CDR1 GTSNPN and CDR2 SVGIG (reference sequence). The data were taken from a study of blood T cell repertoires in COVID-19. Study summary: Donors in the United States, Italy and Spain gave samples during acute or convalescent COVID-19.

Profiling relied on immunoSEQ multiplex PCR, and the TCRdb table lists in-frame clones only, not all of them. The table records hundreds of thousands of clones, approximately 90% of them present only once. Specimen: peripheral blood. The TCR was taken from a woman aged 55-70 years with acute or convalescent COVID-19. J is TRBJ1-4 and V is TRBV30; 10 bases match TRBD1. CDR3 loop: CAWNTDRGQDNEKLFF. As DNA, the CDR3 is TGTGCCTGGAACACCGACAGGGGGCAGGATAATGAAAAACTGTTTTTT.